Presented here are 5 T cell receptor beta chains from one specimen sequenced in a study of cytomegalovirus exposure and HLA in healthy donors. The PCR was carried out with 60 Vbeta primers and 13 Jbeta primers. Assay: immunoSEQ multiplex PCR; the TCRdb copy retains only in-frame clones and omits some. The table lists approximately 210,000 clones, about four fifths of them singletons, with 1.1% in the top ten. Sequenced: PBMCs. The receptors stem from a middle-aged woman in good health and CMV-seronegative.

The chain recombines TRBV4-2 with TRBJ2-5, with TRBD2 identical over 7 bases. Germline V lookup: CDR1 LGHNA, CDR2 YNFKEQ. The CDR3 is made up of 15 amino acids. V lost 5 bases to trimming and J lost 2 bases; unmatched junction nucleotides: 8. This chain's CDR3 is CASSEGLVAQETQYF. CDR3 DNA: TGTGCCAGCAGCGAAGGACTAGTAGCGCAAGAGACCCAGTACTTC.

V and J are TRBV4-3 and TRBJ2-2, with 7 bases fitting TRBD2. This CDR3 region has 12 residues. Germline lookup yields CDR1 LGHNA and CDR2 YSLEER. Trimming at V came to 8 bases and at J to 5 bases, leaving 2 bases not matched to a gene. The CDR3 coding sequence is TGCGCCAGCGGGGGGGAAACCGGGGAGCTGTTTTTT. Residues: CASGGETGELFF.

This clone was recorded only once. The chain employs TRBV4-2 and TRBJ2-3, with TRBD2 as a possible D gene (6 bases). Germline CDR1 LGHNA, CDR2 YNFKEQ. The length of the CDR3 is 17 residues. The germline V and J ends were trimmed by 1 base and 6 bases, with 20 bases remaining between them. The CDR3 reads CASSQGRGRGGGDTQYF. The CDR3 DNA is TGTGCCAGCAGCCAAGGTCGAGGACGGGGAGGTGGGGATACGCAGTATTTT.

The chain is built from TRBV5-1 and TRBJ2-5, with D perhaps TRBD1 (6 bases). CDR1 is SGHRS, CDR2 YFSETQ, per germline. Trimming removed 4 bases from V and 2 bases from J, with 18 bases in between. This CDR3 has 16 residues. The CDR3 region is CASSPRGSLGQETQYF. The CDR3 DNA is TGCGCCAGCAGCCCCAGGGGCTCACTAGGACAAGAGACCCAGTACTTC.

The chain combines TRBV19 with TRBJ1-3; tentatively, D is TRBD1 (5 bases). This CDR3 is built from 15 residues. Germline values: CDR1 LNHDA, CDR2 SQIVND (reference sequence). With 5 bases removed from V and 11 bases from J, the gap between germline ends came to 22 bases. The CDR3 bases are TGTGCCAGTAGTCACCGGGACCCGCGGGGTCAGGCCATATATTTT. It specifies CASSHRDPRGQAIYF.